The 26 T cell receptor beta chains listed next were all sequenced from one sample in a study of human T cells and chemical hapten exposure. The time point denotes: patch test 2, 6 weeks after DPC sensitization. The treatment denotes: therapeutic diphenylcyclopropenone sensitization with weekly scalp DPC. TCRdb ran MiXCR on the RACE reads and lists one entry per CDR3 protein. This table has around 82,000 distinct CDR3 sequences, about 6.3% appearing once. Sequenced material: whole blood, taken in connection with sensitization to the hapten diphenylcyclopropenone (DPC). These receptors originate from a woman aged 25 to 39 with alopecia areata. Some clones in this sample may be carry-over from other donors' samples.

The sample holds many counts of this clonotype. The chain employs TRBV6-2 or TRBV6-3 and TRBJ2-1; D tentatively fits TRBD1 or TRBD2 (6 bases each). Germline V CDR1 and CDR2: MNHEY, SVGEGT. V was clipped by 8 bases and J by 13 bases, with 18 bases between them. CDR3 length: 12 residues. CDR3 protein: CASGGAGTSQFF. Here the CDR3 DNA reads TGTGCCAGCGGAGGGGCAGGGACATCCCAGTTCTTC.

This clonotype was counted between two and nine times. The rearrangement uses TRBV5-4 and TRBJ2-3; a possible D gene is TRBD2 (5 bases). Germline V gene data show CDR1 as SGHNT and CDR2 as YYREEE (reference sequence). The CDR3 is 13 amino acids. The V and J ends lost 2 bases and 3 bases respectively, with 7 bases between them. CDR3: CASSLWTTDTQYF. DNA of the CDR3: TGTGCCAGCAGCTTATGGACTACAGATACGCAGTATTTT.

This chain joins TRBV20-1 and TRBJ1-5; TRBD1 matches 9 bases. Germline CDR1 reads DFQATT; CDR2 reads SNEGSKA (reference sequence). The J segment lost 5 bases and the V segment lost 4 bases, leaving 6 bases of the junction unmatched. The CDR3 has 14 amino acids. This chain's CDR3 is CSAMGGQGDQPQHF. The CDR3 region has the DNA TGCAGTGCTATGGGGGGACAGGGCGATCAGCCCCAGCATTTT.

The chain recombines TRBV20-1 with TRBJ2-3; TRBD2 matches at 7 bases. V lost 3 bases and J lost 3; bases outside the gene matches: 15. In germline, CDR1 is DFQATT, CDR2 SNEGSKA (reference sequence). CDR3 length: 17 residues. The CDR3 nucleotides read TGCAGTGCTAGGCACCAGCGGGACTCCGTTCTGACAGATACGCAGTATTTT. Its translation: CSARHQRDSVLTDTQYF.

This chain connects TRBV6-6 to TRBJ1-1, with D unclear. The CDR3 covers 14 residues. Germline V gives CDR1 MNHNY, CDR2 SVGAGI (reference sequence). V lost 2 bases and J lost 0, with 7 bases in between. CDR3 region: CASSYRALNTEAFF. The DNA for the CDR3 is TGTGCCAGCAGTTACAGGGCCCTGAACACTGAAGCTTTCTTT.

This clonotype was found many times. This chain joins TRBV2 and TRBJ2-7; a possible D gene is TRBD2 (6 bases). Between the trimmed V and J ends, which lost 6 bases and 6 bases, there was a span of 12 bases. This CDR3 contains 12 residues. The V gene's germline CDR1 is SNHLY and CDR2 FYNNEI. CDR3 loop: CASSRLVPEQYF. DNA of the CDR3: TGTGCCAGCAGCCGACTAGTTCCCGAGCAGTACTTC.

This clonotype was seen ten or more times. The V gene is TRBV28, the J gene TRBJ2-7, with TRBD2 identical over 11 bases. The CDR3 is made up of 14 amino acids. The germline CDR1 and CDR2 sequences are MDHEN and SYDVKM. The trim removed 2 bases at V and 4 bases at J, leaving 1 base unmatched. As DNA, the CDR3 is TGTGCCAGCAGTTTAGCTAGCGGGGGGTACGAGCAGTACTTC. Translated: CASSLASGGYEQYF. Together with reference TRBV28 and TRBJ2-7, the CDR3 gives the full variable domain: DVKVTQSSRYLVKRTGEKVFLECVQDMDHENMFWYRQDPGLGLRLIYFSYDVKMKEKGDIPEGYSVSREKKERFSLILESASTNQTSMYLCASSLASGGYEQYFGPGTRLTVT.

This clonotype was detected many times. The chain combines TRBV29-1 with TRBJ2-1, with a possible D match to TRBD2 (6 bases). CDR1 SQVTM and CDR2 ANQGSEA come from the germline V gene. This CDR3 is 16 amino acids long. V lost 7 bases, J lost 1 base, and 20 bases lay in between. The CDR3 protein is CSAKGSGTRSYNEQFF. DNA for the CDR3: TGCAGCGCAAAAGGGTCGGGGACTCGGTCCTACAATGAGCAGTTCTTC.

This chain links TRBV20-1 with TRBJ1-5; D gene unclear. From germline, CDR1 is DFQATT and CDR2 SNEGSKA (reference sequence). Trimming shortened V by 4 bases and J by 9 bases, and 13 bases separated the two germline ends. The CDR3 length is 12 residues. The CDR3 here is CSANNRLSPQHF. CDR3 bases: TGCAGTGCTAATAACAGACTCTCGCCCCAGCATTTT.

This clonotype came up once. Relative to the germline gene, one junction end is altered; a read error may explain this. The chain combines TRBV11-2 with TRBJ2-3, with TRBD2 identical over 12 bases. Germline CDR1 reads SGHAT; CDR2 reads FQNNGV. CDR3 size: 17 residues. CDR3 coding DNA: TGTGCAAGCAGCTTAAGTTCGACTAGCGGGGGTACAGATACGCAGTATTTT. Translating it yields CASSLSSTSGGTDTQYF.

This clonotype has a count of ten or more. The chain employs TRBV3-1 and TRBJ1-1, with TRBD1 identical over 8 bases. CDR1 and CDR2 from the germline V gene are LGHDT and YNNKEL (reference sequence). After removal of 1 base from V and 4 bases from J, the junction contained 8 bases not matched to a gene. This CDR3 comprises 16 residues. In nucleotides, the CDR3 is TGTGCCAGCAGCCAAGTGATGACAGGGGCGAGCACTGAAGCTTTCTTT. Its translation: CASSQVMTGASTEAFF. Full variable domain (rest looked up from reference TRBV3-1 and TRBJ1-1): DTAVSQTPKYLVTQMGNDKSIKCEQNLGHDTMYWYKQDSKKFLKIMFSYNNKELIINETVPNRFSPKSPDKAHLNLHINSLELGDSAVYFCASSQVMTGASTEAFFGQGTRLTVV.

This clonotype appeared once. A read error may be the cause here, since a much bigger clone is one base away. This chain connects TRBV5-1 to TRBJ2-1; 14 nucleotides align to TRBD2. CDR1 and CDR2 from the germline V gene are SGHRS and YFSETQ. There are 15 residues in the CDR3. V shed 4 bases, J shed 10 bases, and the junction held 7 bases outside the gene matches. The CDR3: CASSPGTSGGWEQFF. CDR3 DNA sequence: TGCGCCAGCAGCCCAGGGACTAGCGGGGGTTGGGAGCAGTTCTTC.

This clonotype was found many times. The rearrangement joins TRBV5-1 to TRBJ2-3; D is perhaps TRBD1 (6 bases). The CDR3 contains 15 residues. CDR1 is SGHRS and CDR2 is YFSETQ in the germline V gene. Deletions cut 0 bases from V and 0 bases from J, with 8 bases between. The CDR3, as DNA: TGCGCCAGCAGCTTGGGGACAGATAGCACAGATACGCAGTATTTT. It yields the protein CASSLGTDSTDTQYF.

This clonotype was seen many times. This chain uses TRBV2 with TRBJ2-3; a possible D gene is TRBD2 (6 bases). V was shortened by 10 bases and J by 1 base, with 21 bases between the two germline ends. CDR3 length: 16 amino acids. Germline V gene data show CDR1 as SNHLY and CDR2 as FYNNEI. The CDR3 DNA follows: TGTGCCATTACCCCGCCGTTTGGACTACGCACAGATACGCAGTATTTT. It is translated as CAITPPFGLRTDTQYF.

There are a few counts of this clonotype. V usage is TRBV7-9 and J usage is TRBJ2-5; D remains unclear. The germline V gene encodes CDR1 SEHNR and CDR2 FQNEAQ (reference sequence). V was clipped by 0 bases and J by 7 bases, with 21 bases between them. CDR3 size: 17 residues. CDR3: CASSLAAGSAVMGTQYF. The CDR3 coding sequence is TGTGCCAGCAGCTTAGCAGCAGGATCCGCCGTTATGGGGACCCAGTACTTC.

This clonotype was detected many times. The CDR3 loop is CASRPGQHQETQYF. DNA of the CDR3: TGTGCCAGCAGGCCGGGCCAACACCAAGAGACCCAGTACTTC. This chain uses TRBV12-3 or TRBV12-4 with TRBJ2-5; the D is unclear. The ends were cut back, 6 bases at V and 0 bases at J, with 11 bases in the middle. The CDR3 has 14 residues.

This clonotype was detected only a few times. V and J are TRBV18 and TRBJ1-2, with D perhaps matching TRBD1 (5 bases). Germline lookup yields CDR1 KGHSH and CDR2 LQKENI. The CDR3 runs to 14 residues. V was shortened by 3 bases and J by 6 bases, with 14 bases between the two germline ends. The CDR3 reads CASSPGEGSNGYTF. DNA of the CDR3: TGTGCCAGCTCACCCGGGGAGGGGTCGAATGGCTACACCTTC.

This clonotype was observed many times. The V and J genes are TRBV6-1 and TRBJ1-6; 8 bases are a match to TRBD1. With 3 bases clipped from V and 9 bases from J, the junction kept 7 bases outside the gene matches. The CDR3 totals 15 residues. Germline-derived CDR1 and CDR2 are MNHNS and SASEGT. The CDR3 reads CASSDRTGRSSPLHF. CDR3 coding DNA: TGTGCCAGCAGTGACCGGACAGGGCGGAGTTCACCCCTCCACTTT.

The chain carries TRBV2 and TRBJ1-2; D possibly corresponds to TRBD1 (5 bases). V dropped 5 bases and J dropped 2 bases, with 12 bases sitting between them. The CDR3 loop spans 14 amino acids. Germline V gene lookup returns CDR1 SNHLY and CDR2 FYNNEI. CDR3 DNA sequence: TGTGCCAGCAGTCAGAAGGGACGGAACTATGGCTACACCTTC. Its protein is CASSQKGRNYGYTF. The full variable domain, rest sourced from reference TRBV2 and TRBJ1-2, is EPEVTQTPSHQVTQMGQEVILRCVPISNHLYFYWYRQILGQKVEFLVSFYNNEISEKSEIFDDQFSVERPDGSNFTLKIRSTKLEDSAMYFCASSQKGRNYGYTFGSGTRLTVV.

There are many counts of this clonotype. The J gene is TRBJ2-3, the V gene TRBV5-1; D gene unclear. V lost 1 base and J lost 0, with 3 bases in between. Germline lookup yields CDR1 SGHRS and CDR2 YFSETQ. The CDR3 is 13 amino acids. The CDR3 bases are TGCGCCAGCAGCTTGATTAGCACAGATACGCAGTATTTT. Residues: CASSLISTDTQYF.

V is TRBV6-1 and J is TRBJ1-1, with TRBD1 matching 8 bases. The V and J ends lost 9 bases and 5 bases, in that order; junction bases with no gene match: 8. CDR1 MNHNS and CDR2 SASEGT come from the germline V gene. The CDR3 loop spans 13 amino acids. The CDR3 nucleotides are TGTGCCAGTGGGGGACAGGTGTTAACTGAAGCTTTCTTT. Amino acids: CASGGQVLTEAFF.

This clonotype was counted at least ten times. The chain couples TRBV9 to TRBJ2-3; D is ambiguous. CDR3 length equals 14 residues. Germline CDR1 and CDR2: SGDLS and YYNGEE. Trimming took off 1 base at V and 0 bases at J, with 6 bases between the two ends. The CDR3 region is CASSVSRSTDTQYF. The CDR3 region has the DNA TGTGCCAGCAGCGTATCCAGGAGCACAGATACGCAGTATTTT.

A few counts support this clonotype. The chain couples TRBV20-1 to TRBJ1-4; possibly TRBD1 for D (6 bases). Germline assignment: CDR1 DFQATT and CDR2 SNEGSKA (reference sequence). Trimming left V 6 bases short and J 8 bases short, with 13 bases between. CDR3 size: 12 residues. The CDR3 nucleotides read TGCAGTGCGGGGGCTCGCGGGGAAAAACTGTTTTTT. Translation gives CSAGARGEKLFF.

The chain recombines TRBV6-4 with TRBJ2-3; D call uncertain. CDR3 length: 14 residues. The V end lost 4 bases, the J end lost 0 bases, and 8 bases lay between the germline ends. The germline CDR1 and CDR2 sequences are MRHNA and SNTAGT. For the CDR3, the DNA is TGTGCCAGCAGTGTCGACGGCAGCACAGATACGCAGTATTTT. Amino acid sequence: CASSVDGSTDTQYF.

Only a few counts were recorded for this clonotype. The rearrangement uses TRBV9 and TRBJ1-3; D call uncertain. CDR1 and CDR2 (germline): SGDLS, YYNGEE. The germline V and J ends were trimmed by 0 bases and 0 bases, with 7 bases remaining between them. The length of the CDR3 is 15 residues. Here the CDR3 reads CASSVGSGSGNTIYF. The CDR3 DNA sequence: TGTGCCAGCAGCGTAGGAAGTGGCTCTGGAAACACCATATATTTT.

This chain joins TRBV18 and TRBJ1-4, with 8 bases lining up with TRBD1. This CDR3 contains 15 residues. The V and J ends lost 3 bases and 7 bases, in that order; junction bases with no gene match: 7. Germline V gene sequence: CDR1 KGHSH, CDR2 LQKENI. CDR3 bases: TGTGCCAGCTCACCGAACCAGGGGACAGGTGAAAAACTGTTTTTT. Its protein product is CASSPNQGTGEKLFF. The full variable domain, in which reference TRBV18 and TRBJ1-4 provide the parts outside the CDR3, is NAGVMQNPRHLVRRRGQEARLRCSPMKGHSHVYWYRQLPEEGLKFMVYLQKENIIDESGMPKERFSAEFPKEGPSILRIQQVVRGDSAAYFCASSPNQGTGEKLFFGSGTQLSVL.